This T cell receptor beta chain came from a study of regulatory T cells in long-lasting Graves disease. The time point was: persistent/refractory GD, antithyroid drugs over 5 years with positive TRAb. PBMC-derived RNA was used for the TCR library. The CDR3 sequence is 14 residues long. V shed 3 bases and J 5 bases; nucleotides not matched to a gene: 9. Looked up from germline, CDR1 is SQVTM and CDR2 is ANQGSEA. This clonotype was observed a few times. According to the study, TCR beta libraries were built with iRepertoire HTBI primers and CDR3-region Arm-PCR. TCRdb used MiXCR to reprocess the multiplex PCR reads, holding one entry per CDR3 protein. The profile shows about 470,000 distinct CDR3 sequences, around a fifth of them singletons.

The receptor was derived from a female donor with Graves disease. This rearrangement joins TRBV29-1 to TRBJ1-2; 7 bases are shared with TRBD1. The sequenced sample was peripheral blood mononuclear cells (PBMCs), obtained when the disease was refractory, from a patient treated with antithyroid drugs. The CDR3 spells CSVEGQGGRYGYTF. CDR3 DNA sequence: TGCAGCGTTGAGGGGCAGGGGGGAAGGTATGGCTACACCTTC.